Below, 5 T cell receptor beta chains from the same sample are listed, as sequenced in a study of CD8 T cells in ankylosing spondylitis. Study conclusions and caveats: A TCR beta motif made of fewer than ten highly homologous variants seemed typical of ankylosing spondylitis blood.

The antigens of these receptors remain unknown. TCRdb called the 5' RACE reads again in MiXCR, with one record for every CDR3 protein. The sample gives about 460,000 distinct CDR3 sequences, approximately 5% of which show up once; 3% to 4% is in the top ten. The material sequenced was blood, either unsorted or a sorted T cell fraction (not recorded which). The receptors shown here come from a male donor with ankylosing spondylitis.

In its sample, this clonotype was seen many times. This chain uses TRBV20-1 with TRBJ2-3; TRBD1 is a possible D gene (6 bases). Trimming removed 6 bases at V and 5 bases at J, with 21 bases between. The CDR3 contains 15 residues. From germline, CDR1 is DFQATT and CDR2 SNEGSKA (reference sequence). CDR3 in DNA: TGCAGTGCCATACCTTGGGCAGGGGTGATAGATACGCAGTATTTT. Its translation is CSAIPWAGVIDTQYF.

The rearrangement joins TRBV4-2 to TRBJ1-2; weak D call: TRBD1 (6 bases). The V and J ends lost 9 bases and 12 bases respectively, with 23 bases between them. This CDR3 comprises 13 residues. Germline CDR1 is LGHNA and CDR2 is YNFKEQ. CDR3 sequence (DNA): TGTGCCAGGGGCCCCGGGACACTCGGCTGGGACACCTTC. Its translation: CARGPGTLGWDTF.

Ten or more counts support this clonotype. J is TRBJ2-1 and V is TRBV5-1; D gene unclear. V lost 0 bases to trimming and J lost 2 bases, with 6 bases between them. CDR1 is SGHRS, CDR2 YFSETQ, per germline. This CDR3 contains 14 residues. The CDR3 spells CASSLGYTYNEQFF. Here the CDR3 DNA reads TGCGCCAGCAGCTTGGGTTACACCTACAATGAGCAGTTCTTC.

The chain recombines TRBV20-1 with TRBJ2-1, with 13 nucleotides matching TRBD2. V dropped 3 bases and J dropped 10; count of bases not matched to a gene: 9. The CDR3 runs to 15 residues. Per germline, CDR1 DFQATT and CDR2 SNEGSKA (reference sequence). The CDR3 DNA is TGCAGTGCTAGCCAGACTCCGGGACTAGCGGGGGAGCAGTTCTTC. Translated, it gives CSASQTPGLAGEQFF.

Ten or more counts support this clonotype. DNA of the CDR3: TGTGCCAGCAGCTTTATGAAAAGGGGGGGGAGTGGAAACACCATATATTTT. It codes for CASSFMKRGGSGNTIYF. The gene calls are TRBV7-9 and TRBJ1-3, with TRBD1 as a possible D gene (6 bases). CDR1 SEHNR and CDR2 FQNEAQ come from the germline V gene (reference sequence). Trimming left V 3 bases short and J 3 bases short, with 18 bases between. There are 17 residues in the CDR3.